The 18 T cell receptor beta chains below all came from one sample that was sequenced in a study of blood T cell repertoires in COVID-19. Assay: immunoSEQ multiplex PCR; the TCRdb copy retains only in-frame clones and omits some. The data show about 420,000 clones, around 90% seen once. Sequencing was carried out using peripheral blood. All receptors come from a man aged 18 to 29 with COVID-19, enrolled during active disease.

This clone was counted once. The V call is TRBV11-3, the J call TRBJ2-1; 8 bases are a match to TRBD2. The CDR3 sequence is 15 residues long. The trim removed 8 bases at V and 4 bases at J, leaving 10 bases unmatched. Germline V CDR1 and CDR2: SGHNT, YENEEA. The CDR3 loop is CASSRTSGAYNEQFF. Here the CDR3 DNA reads TGTGCCAGCTCAAGAACTAGCGGAGCTTACAATGAGCAGTTCTTC.

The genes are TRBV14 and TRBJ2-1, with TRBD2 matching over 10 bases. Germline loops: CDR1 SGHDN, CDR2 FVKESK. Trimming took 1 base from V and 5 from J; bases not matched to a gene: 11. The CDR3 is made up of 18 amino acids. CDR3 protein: CASSQVFPGTSANNEQFF. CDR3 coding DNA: TGTGCCAGCAGCCAAGTATTTCCCGGGACTAGCGCGAACAATGAGCAGTTCTTC.

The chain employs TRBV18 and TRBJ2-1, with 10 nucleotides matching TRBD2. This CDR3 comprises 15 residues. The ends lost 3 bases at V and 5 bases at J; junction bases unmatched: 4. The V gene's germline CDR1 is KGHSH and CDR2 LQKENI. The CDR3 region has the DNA TGTGCCAGCTCACCGGGACTAGCGAATAACAATGAGCAGTTCTTC. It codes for CASSPGLANNNEQFF. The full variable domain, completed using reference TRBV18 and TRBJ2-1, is NAGVMQNPRHLVRRRGQEARLRCSPMKGHSHVYWYRQLPEEGLKFMVYLQKENIIDESGMPKERFSAEFPKEGPSILRIQQVVRGDSAAYFCASSPGLANNNEQFFGPGTRLTVL.

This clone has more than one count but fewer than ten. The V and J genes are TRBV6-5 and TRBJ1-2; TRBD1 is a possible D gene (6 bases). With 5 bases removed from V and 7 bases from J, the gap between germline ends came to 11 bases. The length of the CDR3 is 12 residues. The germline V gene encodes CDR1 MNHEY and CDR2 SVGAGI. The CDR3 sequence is CASSPGALGYTF. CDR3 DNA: TGTGCCAGCAGTCCAGGGGCGCTTGGCTACACCTTC.

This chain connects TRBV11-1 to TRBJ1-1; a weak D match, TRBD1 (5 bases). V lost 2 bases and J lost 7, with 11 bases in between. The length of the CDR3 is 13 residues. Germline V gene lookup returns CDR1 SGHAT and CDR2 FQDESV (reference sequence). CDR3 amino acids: CASSLSGRGEAFF. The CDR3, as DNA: TGTGCCAGCAGCTTATCCGGAAGGGGTGAAGCTTTCTTT.

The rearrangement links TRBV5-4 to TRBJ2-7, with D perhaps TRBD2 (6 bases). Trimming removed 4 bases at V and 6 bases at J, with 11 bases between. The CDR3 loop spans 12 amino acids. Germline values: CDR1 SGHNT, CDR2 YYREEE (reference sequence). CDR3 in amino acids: CASSGDSREQYF. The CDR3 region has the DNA TGTGCCAGCAGCGGGGACTCGCGCGAGCAGTACTTC.

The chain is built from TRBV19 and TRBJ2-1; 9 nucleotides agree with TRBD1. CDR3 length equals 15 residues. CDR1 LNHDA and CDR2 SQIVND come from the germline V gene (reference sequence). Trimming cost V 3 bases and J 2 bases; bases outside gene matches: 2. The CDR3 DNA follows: TGTGCCAGTAGTATGGACAGGGGCGCCTACAATGAGCAGTTCTTC. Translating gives CASSMDRGAYNEQFF. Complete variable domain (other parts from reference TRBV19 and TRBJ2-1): DGGITQSPKYLFRKEGQNVTLSCEQNLNHDAMYWYRQDPGQGLRLIYYSQIVNDFQKGDIAEGYSVSREKKESFPLTVTSAQKNPTAFYLCASSMDRGAYNEQFFGPGTRLTVL.

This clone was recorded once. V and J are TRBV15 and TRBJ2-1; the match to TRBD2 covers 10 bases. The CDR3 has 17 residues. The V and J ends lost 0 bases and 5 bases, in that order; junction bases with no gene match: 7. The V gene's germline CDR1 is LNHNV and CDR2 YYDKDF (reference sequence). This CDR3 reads CATSRDRTAGGHNEQFF. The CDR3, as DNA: TGTGCCACCAGCAGAGATCGTACAGCGGGGGGGCACAATGAGCAGTTCTTC.

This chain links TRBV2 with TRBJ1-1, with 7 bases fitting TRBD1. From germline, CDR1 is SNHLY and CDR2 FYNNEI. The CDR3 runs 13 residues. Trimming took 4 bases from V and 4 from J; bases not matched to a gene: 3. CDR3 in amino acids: CASSGQGFTEAFF. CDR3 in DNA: TGTGCCAGCAGTGGACAGGGCTTCACTGAAGCTTTCTTT.

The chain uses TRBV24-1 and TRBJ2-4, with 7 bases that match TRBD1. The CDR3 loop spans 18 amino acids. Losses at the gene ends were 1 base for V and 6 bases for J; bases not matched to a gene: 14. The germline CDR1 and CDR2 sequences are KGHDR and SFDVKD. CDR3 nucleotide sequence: TGTGCCACCAGTGATTTATTAACGAGGGGGCCCCGCGGAAACATTCAGTACTTC. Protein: CATSDLLTRGPRGNIQYF.

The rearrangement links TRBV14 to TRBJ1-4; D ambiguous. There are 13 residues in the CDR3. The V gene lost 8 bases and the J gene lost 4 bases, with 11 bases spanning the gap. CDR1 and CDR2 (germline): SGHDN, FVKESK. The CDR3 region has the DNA TGTGCCAGCGCCCCGCAGATTAATGAAAAACTGTTTTTT. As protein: CASAPQINEKLFF.

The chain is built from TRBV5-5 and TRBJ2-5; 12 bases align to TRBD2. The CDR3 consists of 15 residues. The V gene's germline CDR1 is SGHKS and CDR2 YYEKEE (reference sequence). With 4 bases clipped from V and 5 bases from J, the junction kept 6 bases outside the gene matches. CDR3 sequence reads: CASSVTSGSGETQYF. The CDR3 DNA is TGTGCCAGCAGCGTGACTAGCGGGAGTGGGGAGACCCAGTACTTC.

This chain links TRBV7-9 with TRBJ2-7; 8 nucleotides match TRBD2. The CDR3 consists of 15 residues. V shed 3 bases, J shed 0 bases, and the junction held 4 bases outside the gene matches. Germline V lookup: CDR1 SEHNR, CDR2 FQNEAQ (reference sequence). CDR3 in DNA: TGTGCCAGCAGCTTCATAGCGGGAAGCTCCTACGAGCAGTACTTC. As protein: CASSFIAGSSYEQYF.

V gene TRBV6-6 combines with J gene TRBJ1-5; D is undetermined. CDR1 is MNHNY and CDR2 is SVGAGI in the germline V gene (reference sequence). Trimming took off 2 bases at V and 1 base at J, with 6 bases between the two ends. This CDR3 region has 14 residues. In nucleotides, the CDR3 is TGTGCCAGCAGTTACACGGAGAGCAATCAGCCCCAGCATTTT. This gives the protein CASSYTESNQPQHF.

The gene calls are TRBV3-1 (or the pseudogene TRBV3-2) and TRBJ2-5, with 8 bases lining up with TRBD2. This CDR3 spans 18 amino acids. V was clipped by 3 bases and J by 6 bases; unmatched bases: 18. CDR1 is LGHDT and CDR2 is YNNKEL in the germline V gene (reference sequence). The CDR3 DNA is TGTGCCAGCAGCCATACAGGTTCCCCGGGAGGGTCGGGGAAGACCCAGTACTTC. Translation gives CASSHTGSPGGSGKTQYF.

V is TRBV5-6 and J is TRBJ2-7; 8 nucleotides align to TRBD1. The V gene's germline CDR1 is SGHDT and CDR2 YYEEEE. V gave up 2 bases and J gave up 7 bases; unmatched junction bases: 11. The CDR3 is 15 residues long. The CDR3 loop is CASSFSHRQGIEQYF. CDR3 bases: TGTGCCAGCAGCTTCAGTCACAGACAGGGGATTGAGCAGTACTTC.

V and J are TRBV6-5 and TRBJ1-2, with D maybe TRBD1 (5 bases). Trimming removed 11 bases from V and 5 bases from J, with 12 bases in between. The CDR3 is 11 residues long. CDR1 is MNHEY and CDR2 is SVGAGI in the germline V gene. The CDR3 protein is CAGTGTYGYTF. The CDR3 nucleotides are TGTGCCGGGACCGGGACTTATGGCTACACCTTC.

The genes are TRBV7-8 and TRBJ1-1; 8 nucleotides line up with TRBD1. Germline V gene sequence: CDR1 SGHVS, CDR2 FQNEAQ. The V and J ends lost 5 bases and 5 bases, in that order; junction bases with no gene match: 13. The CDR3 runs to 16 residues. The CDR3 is CASSIVQGAPGTEAFF. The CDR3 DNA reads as TGTGCCAGCAGCATAGTCCAGGGGGCGCCGGGAACTGAAGCTTTCTTT.